These 16 T cell receptor beta chains came from one sample sequenced in a study of cytomegalovirus exposure and HLA in healthy donors. It was with 60 Vbeta and 13 Jbeta primers that the PCR ran. Produced via immunoSEQ multiplex PCR; TCRdb's table is partial and in-frame only. The sample comprises 120,000 to 150,000 clones, over 60% of which are singletons, and over 0.6% rests with the top ten. The sample was PBMCs. These TCRs come from a male donor in good health and CMV-seronegative.

This rearrangement joins TRBV6-1 to TRBJ1-4; unclear D gene. CDR3 length: 14 residues. Germline V CDR1 and CDR2: MNHNS, SASEGT. Here the CDR3 DNA reads TGTGTTTCCTTGAGGGCCAGATATAATGAAAAACTGTTTTTT. This gives the protein CVSLRARYNEKLFF.

CDR3 in amino acids: CASSFRTGGQTVNTEAFF. CDR3 sequence (DNA): TGTGCCAGCAGCTTCCGGACAGGGGGCCAGACTGTGAACACTGAAGCTTTCTTT. V gene TRBV7-2 combines with J gene TRBJ1-1; 11 nucleotides agree with TRBD1. This CDR3 region has 18 residues. Germline trimming cut 3 bases from V and 0 bases from J; bases unmatched to any gene: 9. Germline values: CDR1 SGHTA, CDR2 FQGNSA.

This clone is a singleton in its sample. The chain combines TRBV5-6 with TRBJ1-1; no definite D call. V lost 0 bases, J lost 1 base, and 7 bases lay in between. Germline lookup yields CDR1 SGHDT and CDR2 YYEEEE. This CDR3 region has 14 residues. The CDR3 loop reads CASSLAARNTEAFF. The CDR3 DNA follows: TGTGCCAGCAGCTTGGCTGCCAGGAACACTGAAGCTTTCTTT.

The chain combines TRBV6-5 with TRBJ1-2; D gene unclear. V lost 6 bases to trimming and J lost 4 bases, with 9 bases between them. The V gene's germline CDR1 is MNHEY and CDR2 SVGAGI. The CDR3 extends over 12 amino acids. CDR3 protein: CASSSVLYGYTF. The CDR3 coding sequence is TGTGCCAGCAGCTCGGTCCTCTATGGCTACACCTTC.

V is TRBV5-1 and J is TRBJ1-1, with 7 bases matching TRBD1. Per the germline V gene, CDR1 is SGHRS and CDR2 is YFSETQ. This CDR3 contains 13 residues. After removal of 0 bases from V and 11 bases from J, the junction contained 7 bases not matched to a gene. In DNA, the CDR3 is TGCGCCAGCAGCTTGGAACAGGGGCTAAGGGCTTTCTTT. Translation gives CASSLEQGLRAFF.

This chain connects TRBV6-4 to TRBJ2-3, with D tentatively TRBD1 (6 bases). Trimming took off 0 bases at V and 4 bases at J, with 14 bases between the two ends. The CDR3 sequence is 16 residues long. Germline V gene lookup returns CDR1 MRHNA and CDR2 SNTAGT. The CDR3 nucleotides are TGTGCCAGCAGTGACTCGAGTCAGGGGTCCGCAGATACGCAGTATTTT. Protein: CASSDSSQGSADTQYF.

The chain joins TRBV7-9 to TRBJ2-2, with TRBD2 as a possible D gene (5 bases). The V gene lost 2 bases and the J gene lost 1 base, with 11 bases spanning the gap. Looked up from germline, CDR1 is SEHNR and CDR2 is FQNEAQ (reference sequence). This CDR3 spans 16 amino acids. The CDR3 coding sequence is TGTGCCAGCAGCTTAATGCATGGGAGGAACACCGGGGAGCTGTTTTTT. Translation gives CASSLMHGRNTGELFF.

The chain employs TRBV11-2 and TRBJ2-7, with 14 bases lining up with TRBD2. V gave up 3 bases and J gave up 5 bases; unmatched junction bases: 6. Germline-derived CDR1 and CDR2 are SGHAT and FQNNGV. The CDR3 runs 16 residues. The CDR3 coding sequence is TGTGCCAGCAGCTTTTCCGGGACTAGCGGGGGTGACGAGCAGTACTTC. This translates into CASSFSGTSGGDEQYF.

The CDR3 DNA follows: TGTGCCAGCAGCTTGATGGGGCCAGGGGGCGGATCAAAGATAACCGGGGAGCTGTTTTTT. It yields the protein CASSLMGPGGGSKITGELFF. V is TRBV5-5 and J is TRBJ2-2, with TRBD1 identical over 8 bases. The CDR3 loop spans 20 amino acids. With 1 base clipped from V and 5 bases from J, the junction kept 19 bases outside the gene matches. Germline values: CDR1 SGHKS, CDR2 YYEKEE (reference sequence). Combining the CDR3 with reference TRBV5-5 and TRBJ2-2 gives the whole variable domain DAGVTQSPTHLIKTRGQQVTLRCSPISGHKSVSWYQQVLGQGPQFIFQYYEKEERGRGNFPDRFSARQFPNYSSELNVNALLLGDSALYLCASSLMGPGGGSKITGELFFGEGSRLTVL.

J is TRBJ2-7 and V is TRBV14; D perhaps matches TRBD1 (6 bases). The CDR3 is 14 amino acids. In germline, CDR1 is SGHDN, CDR2 FVKESK. Trimming took off 9 bases at V and 6 bases at J, with 21 bases between the two ends. As DNA, the CDR3 is TGTGCCAGTAGCACCCGGACCAGGGGTGGCGAGCAGTACTTC. It codes for CASSTRTRGGEQYF.

The chain combines TRBV5-1 with TRBJ2-7, with 7 positions matching TRBD1. The V segment lost 5 bases and the J segment 3 bases; nucleotides outside the gene matches: 8. The length of the CDR3 is 14 residues. The germline gives CDR1 SGHRS, CDR2 YFSETQ. The chain's CDR3 is CASSHPGQIYEQYF. The CDR3 DNA follows: TGCGCCAGCAGTCATCCGGGACAGATCTACGAGCAGTACTTC.

V is TRBV2 and J is TRBJ1-2; no clear D gene. V was clipped by 7 bases and J by 3 bases, with 15 bases between them. Germline values: CDR1 SNHLY, CDR2 FYNNEI. This CDR3 spans 14 amino acids. The CDR3 nucleotides are TGTGCCAGCACCCTTGCGGAGGACCACTATGGCTACACCTTC. Protein sequence: CASTLAEDHYGYTF. Together with reference TRBV2 and TRBJ1-2, the CDR3 gives the full variable domain: EPEVTQTPSHQVTQMGQEVILRCVPISNHLYFYWYRQILGQKVEFLVSFYNNEISEKSEIFDDQFSVERPDGSNFTLKIRSTKLEDSAMYFCASTLAEDHYGYTFGSGTRLTVV.

This clone occurred a few times. This chain joins TRBV20-1 and TRBJ1-2, with D unresolved. V was clipped by 5 bases and J by 4 bases, with 8 bases between them. Germline lookup yields CDR1 DFQATT and CDR2 SNEGSKA (reference sequence). The CDR3 loop spans 11 amino acids. This CDR3 is CSAGRGYGYTF. Written as DNA, the CDR3 is TGCAGTGCTGGGCGGGGCTATGGCTACACCTTC.

CDR3 in amino acids: CASGNGTGGFEQYF. The CDR3 nucleotides read TGTGCTAGTGGGAACGGGACAGGAGGTTTCGAGCAGTACTTC. The V call is TRBV12-5, the J call TRBJ2-7; TRBD1 matches at 8 bases. Trimming removed 6 bases from V and 6 bases from J; junction bases left unmatched: 10. The CDR3 loop spans 14 amino acids. Germline CDR1 LGHNT, CDR2 FRNRAP.

The CDR3 sequence is CASSSGQGFYGYTF. CDR3 sequence (DNA): TGTGCCAGCAGCTCGGGACAGGGATTCTATGGCTACACCTTC. V usage is TRBV7-2 and J usage is TRBJ1-2, with 9 bases that match TRBD1. CDR3 length: 14 amino acids. Germline CDR1 reads SGHTA; CDR2 reads FQGNSA. V was pared by 4 bases and J by 4 bases, with 4 bases of the junction left unmatched.

CDR3 DNA sequence: TGCGCCAGCAGCTCGGGGGGTGAAGCTTTCTTT. This gives the protein CASSSGGEAFF. The chain links TRBV5-1 to TRBJ1-1; a weak D match, TRBD1 (5 bases). The germline V and J ends were trimmed by 3 bases and 7 bases, with 7 bases remaining between them. Looked up from germline, CDR1 is SGHRS and CDR2 is YFSETQ. The CDR3 runs to 11 residues. Full variable domain (outside the CDR3, taken from reference TRBV5-1 and TRBJ1-1): KAGVTQTPRYLIKTRGQQVTLSCSPISGHRSVSWYQQTPGQGLQFLFEYFSETQRNKGNFPGRFSGRQFSNSRSEMNVSTLELGDSALYLCASSSGGEAFFGQGTRLTVV.